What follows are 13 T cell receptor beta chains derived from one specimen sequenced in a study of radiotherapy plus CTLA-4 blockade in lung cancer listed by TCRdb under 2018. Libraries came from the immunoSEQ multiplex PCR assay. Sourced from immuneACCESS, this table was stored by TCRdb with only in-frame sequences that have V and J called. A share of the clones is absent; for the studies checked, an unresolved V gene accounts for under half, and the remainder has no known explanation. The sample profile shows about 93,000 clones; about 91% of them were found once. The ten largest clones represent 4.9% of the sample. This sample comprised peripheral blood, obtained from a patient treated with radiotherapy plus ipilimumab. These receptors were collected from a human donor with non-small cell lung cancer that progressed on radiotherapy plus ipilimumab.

CDR3 amino acids: CASSLRTIYNEQFF. The CDR3 DNA follows: TGTGCCAGCAGCTTACGGACTATTTACAATGAGCAGTTCTTC. The J gene is TRBJ2-1, the V gene TRBV7-2; D is perhaps TRBD2 (6 bases). V was trimmed by 2 bases and J by 4 bases, leaving 9 bases between them. The length of the CDR3 is 14 residues. Germline CDR1 SGHTA, CDR2 FQGNSA.

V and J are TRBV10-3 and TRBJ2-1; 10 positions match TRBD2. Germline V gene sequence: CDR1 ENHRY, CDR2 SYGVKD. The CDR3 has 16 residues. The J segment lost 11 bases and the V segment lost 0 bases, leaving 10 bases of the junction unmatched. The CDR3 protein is CAISESGAGGPQKQFF. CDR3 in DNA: TGTGCCATCAGTGAGTCGGGAGCGGGAGGGCCTCAGAAGCAGTTCTTC.

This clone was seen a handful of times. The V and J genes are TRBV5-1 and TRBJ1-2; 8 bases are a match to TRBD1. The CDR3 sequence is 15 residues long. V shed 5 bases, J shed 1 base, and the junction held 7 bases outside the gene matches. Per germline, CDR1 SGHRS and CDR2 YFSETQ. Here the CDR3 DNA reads TGCGCCAGCAGAAACACAGGGGGGTTTAACTATGGCTACACCTTC. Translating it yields CASRNTGGFNYGYTF.

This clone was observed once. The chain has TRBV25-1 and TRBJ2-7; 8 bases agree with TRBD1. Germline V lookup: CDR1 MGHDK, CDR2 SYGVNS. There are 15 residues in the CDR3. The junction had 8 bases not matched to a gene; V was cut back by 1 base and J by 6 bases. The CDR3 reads CASSEFRQGLGEQYF. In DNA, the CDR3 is TGTGCCAGCAGTGAATTCAGACAGGGGCTCGGCGAGCAGTACTTC.

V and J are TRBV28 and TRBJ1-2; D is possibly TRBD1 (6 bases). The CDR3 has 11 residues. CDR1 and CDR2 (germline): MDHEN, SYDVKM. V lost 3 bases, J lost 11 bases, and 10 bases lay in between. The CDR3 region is CASSFGGKYTF. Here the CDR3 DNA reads TGTGCCAGCAGTTTTGGGGGCAAGTACACCTTC.

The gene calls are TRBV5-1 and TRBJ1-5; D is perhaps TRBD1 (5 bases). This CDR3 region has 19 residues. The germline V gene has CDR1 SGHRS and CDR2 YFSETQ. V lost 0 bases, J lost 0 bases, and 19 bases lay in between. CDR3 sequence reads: CASSLAEPGVTYSNQPQHF. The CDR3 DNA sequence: TGCGCCAGCAGCTTGGCCGAACCGGGGGTTACATATAGCAATCAGCCCCAGCATTTT.

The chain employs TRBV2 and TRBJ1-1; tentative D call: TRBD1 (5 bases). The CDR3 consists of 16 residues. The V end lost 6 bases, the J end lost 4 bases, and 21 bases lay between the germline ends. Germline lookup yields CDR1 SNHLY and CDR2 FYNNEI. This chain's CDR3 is CASSPRQIETSTEAFF. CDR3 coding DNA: TGTGCCAGCAGCCCAAGACAGATTGAGACGAGCACTGAAGCTTTCTTT.

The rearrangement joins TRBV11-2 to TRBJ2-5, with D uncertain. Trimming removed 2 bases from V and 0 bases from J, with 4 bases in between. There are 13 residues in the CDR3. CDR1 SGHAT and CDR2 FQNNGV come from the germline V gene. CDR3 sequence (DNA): TGTGCCAGCAGCTTAACGTACCAAGAGACCCAGTACTTC. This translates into CASSLTYQETQYF.

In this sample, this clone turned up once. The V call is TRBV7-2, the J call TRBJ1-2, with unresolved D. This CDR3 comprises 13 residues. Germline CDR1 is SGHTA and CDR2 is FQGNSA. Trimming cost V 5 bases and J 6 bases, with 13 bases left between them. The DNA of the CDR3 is TGTGCCAGCAGCCGGCTGGCGGGAAATGGCTACACCTTC. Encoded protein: CASSRLAGNGYTF.

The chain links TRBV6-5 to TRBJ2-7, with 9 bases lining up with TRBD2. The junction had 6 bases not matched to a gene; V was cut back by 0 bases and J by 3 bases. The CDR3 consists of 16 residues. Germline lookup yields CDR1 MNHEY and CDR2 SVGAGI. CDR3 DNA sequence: TGTGCCAGCAGTTACTCGATTAGACTAGCGGACTACGAGCAGTACTTC. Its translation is CASSYSIRLADYEQYF.

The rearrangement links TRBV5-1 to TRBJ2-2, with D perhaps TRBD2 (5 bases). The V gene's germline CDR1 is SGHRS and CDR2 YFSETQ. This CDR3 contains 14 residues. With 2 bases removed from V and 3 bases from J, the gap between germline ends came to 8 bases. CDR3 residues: CASSFSRDTGELFF. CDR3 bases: TGCGCCAGCAGCTTTTCGAGGGACACCGGGGAGCTGTTTTTT.

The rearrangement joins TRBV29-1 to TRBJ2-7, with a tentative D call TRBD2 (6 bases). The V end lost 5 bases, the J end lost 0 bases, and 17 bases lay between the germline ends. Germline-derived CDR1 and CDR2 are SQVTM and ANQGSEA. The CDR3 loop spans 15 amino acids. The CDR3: CSVRIGLGSSYEQYF. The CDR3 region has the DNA TGCAGCGTTAGAATCGGGCTCGGGAGCTCCTACGAGCAGTACTTC.

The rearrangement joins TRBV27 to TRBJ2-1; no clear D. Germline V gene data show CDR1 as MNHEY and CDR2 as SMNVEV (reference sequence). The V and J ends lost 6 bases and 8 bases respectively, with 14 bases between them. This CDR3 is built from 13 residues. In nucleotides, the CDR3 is TGTGCCAGCAGCCAGACGATGGGATATGAGCAGTTCTTC. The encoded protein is CASSQTMGYEQFF.